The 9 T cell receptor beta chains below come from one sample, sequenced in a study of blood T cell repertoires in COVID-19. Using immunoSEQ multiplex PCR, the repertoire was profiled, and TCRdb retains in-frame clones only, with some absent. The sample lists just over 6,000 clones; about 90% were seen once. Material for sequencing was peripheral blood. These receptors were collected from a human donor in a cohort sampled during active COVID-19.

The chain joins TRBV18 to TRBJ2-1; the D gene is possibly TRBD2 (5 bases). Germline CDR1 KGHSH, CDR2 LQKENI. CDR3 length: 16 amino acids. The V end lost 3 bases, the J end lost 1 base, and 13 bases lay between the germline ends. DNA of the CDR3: TGTGCCAGCTCACCGGGCGGGTGGTATTCCTACAATGAGCAGTTCTTC. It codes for CASSPGGWYSYNEQFF. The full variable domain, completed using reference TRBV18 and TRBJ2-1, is NAGVMQNPRHLVRRRGQEARLRCSPMKGHSHVYWYRQLPEEGLKFMVYLQKENIIDESGMPKERFSAEFPKEGPSILRIQQVVRGDSAAYFCASSPGGWYSYNEQFFGPGTRLTVL.

The CDR3 sequence: CALQGGNGRGDTQYF. The CDR3 DNA follows: TGTGCCCTCCAGGGGGGAAACGGGAGAGGAGATACGCAGTATTTT. The genes are TRBV28 and TRBJ2-3; tentatively, D is TRBD1 (7 bases). The V end was cut by 11 bases, the J end by 5 bases, with 23 bases between. The CDR3 runs 15 residues. Looked up from germline, CDR1 is MDHEN and CDR2 is SYDVKM.

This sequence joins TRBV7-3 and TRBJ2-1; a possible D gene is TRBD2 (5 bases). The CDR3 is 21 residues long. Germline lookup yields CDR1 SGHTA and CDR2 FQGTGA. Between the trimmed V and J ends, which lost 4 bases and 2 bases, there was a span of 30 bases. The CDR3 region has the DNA TGTGCCAGCAGCTACCTCGCTTGGGCGACCGAGGGCCAGCGAGCCTACAATGAGCAGTTCTTC. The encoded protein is CASSYLAWATEGQRAYNEQFF.

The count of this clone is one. The CDR3 DNA sequence: TGTGCCAGCAGTTCAGGGGGCAACGTAGTTGAAGCTTTCTTT. This encodes CASSSGGNVVEAFF. This rearrangement joins TRBV6-5 to TRBJ1-1; 8 nucleotides agree with TRBD1. CDR1 is MNHEY, CDR2 SVGAGI, per germline. The J segment lost 7 bases and the V segment lost 4 bases, leaving 8 bases of the junction unmatched. There are 14 residues in the CDR3.

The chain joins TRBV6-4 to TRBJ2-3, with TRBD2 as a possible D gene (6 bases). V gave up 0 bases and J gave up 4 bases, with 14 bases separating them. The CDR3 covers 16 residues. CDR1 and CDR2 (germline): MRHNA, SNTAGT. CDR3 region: CASSDSSGGPPDTQYF. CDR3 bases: TGTGCCAGCAGTGACTCTAGCGGAGGCCCTCCAGATACGCAGTATTTT.

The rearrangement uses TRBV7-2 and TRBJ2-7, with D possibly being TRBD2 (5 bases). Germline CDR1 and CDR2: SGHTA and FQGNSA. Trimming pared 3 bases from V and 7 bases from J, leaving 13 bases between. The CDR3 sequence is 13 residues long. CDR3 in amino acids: CASSFERAREQYF. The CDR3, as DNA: TGTGCCAGCAGCTTTGAGAGGGCGAGGGAGCAGTACTTC.

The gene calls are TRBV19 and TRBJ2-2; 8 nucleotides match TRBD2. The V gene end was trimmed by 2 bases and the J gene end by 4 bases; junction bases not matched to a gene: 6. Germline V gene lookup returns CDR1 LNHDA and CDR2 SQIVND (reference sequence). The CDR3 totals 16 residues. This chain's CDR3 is CASSIPGGPATGELFF. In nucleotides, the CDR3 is TGTGCCAGTAGTATACCGGGAGGGCCTGCCACCGGGGAGCTGTTTTTT.

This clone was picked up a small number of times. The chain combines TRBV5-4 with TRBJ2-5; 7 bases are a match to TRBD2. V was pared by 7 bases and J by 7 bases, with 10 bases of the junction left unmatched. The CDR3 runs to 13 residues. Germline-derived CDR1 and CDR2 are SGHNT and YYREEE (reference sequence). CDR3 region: CASGDGTKGTQYF. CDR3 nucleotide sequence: TGTGCCAGCGGGGACGGGACTAAGGGGACCCAGTACTTC.

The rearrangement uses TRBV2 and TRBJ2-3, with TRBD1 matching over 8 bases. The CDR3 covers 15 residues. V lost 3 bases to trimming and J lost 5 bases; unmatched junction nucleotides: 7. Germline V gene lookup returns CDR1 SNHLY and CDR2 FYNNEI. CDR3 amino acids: CASSDRARGLDTQYF. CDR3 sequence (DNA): TGTGCCAGCAGTGATCGGGCCAGGGGGCTAGATACGCAGTATTTT.